The source of this TCR beta chain is a study of identical twins. Findings and caveats of the study: Weaker excess sharing between twins was seen in beta out-of-frame sequences.

The sample holds many counts of this clonotype. Its antigen is undetermined. TCRdb re-called the 5' RACE reads through MiXCR, storing one row per CDR3 protein. The repertoire holds over 200,000 distinct CDR3 sequences, with under 8.5% as singletons. The CDR3 is 15 residues long. Germline CDR1 SEHNR, CDR2 FQNEAQ (reference sequence). The V end was cut by 5 bases, the J end by 5 bases, with 17 bases between. These same data were also listed under a study on T cells expressing NK-cell markers. That report notes: Of the CD8+ T cells in more than five donors, about 1.0-7.0% belonged to dominant NKG2C+ clonotypes.

Sample: CD8+ T cells sorted from blood. This chain joins TRBV7-9 and TRBJ2-3; TRBD2 is a possible D gene (6 bases). The TCR sequence derives from a young woman in good health. In DNA, the CDR3 is TGTGCCAGCAGCCCCCCCGCGGGACTCGGAGATACGCAGTATTTT. Protein: CASSPPAGLGDTQYF. Variable domain in full (rest from reference TRBV7-9 and TRBJ2-3): DTGVSQNPRHKITKRGQNVTFRCDPISEHNRLYWYRQTLGQGPEFLTYFQNEAQLEKSRLLSDRFSAERPKGSFSTLEIQRTEQGDSAMYLCASSPPAGLGDTQYFGPGTRLTVL.